This T cell receptor (beta chain) was captured by sequencing in a study of brain metastases from non-small cell lung cancer. Sequencing used immunoSEQ multiplex PCR; TCRdb keeps in-frame clones, though not all of them. Of approximately 1,200 clones in the sample, nearly 90% were seen once. V shed 6 bases, J shed 0 bases, and the junction held 5 bases outside the gene matches. The CDR3 totals 15 residues. Germline V gene data show CDR1 as SNHLY and CDR2 as FYNNEI. The material sequenced was tumor-adjacent normal tissue. The chain is built from TRBV2 and TRBJ2-7; 10 positions agree with TRBD2. This TCR came from a donor at least 40 years old with non-small cell lung cancer. The CDR3 DNA is TGTGCCAGCAGGGTTAGCGGGGGGCACTCCTACGAGCAGTACTTC. Translated, it gives CASRVSGGHSYEQYF.